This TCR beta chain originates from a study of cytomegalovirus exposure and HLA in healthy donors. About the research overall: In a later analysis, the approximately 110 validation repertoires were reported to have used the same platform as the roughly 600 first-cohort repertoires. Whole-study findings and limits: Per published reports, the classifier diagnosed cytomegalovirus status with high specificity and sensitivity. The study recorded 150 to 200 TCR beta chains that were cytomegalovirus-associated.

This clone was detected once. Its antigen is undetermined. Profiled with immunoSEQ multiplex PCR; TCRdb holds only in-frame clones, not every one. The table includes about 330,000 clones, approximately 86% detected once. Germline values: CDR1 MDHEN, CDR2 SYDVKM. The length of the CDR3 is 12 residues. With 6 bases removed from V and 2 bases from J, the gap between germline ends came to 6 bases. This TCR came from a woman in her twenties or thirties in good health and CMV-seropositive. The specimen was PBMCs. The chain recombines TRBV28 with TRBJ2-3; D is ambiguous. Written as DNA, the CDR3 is TGTGCCAGCAGGGGGAACACAGATACGCAGTATTTT. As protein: CASRGNTDTQYF.